A selection of T cell receptor beta chains follows, all from one sample in a study of OX40 agonist ivuxolimab in advanced cancers. Sequenced by immunoSEQ multiplex PCR; TCRdb stores in-frame clones only, minus some. This table holds tens of thousands of clones, 93% found once. The starting material was CD4+ or CD8+ T cells sorted from blood, obtained in a trial of the OX40 agonist ivuxolimab. Source of these receptors: an adult with an advanced solid tumor such as melanoma, head and neck, liver or kidney cancer. Both conserved end residues are part of each CDR3. D genes are given only for firm matches. A clone size is listed for some rows: how often the clone was seen (once, few, many), or a class if it is expanded.

CASSTPTPQGIHEKLFF | TGTGCCAGCAGCACACCAACCCCACAGGGAATTCATGAAAAACTGTTTTTT | TRBV21-1 | - | once | TRBJ1-4
CASSYSGGSYEQYF | TGTGCCAGCAGTTACTCGGGGGGGTCCTACGAGCAGTACTTC | TRBV6-6 | TRBD2 | - | TRBJ2-7
CASSVTGDSYNSPLHF | TGCGCCAGCAGCGTCACAGGGGACTCCTATAATTCACCCCTCCACTTT | TRBV5-1 | TRBD1 | - | TRBJ1-6
CASSRRLTDTQYF | TGTGCCAGCAGCCGAAGACTGACAGATACGCAGTATTTT | TRBV11-2 | - | few | TRBJ2-3
CASSLRGGNQPQHF | TGTGCCAGCAGTTTAAGGGGAGGCAATCAGCCCCAGCATTTT | TRBV27 | - | - | TRBJ1-5
CSVHREETQYF | TGCAGCGTCCACAGGGAAGAGACCCAGTACTTC | TRBV29-1 | - | once | TRBJ2-5
CASSFVTGVGYTF | TGTGCCAGCAGTTTCGTAACAGGGGTCGGCTACACCTTC | TRBV27 | TRBD1 | - | TRBJ1-2
CASSLMDSYQPQHF | TGTGCCAGCAGCCTAATGGACAGTTATCAGCCCCAGCATTTT | TRBV9 | - | - | TRBJ1-5
CSVDGAGGIQETQYF | TGCAGCGTTGACGGAGCGGGGGGGATACAAGAGACCCAGTACTTC | TRBV29-1 | TRBD2 | once | TRBJ2-5
CASSVGAGRPNEKLFF | TGTGCCAGCAGCGTAGGGGCAGGGCGGCCTAATGAAAAACTGTTTTTT | TRBV9 | - | - | TRBJ1-4
CASSEVSEQPLEGYTF | TGTGCCAGCAGTGAAGTTTCCGAGCAACCCCTCGAGGGCTACACCTTC | TRBV6-1 | - | - | TRBJ1-2
CAWSLGTAPAYEQYF | TGTGCCTGGAGTCTGGGGACAGCCCCGGCCTACGAGCAGTACTTC | TRBV30 | TRBD1 | - | TRBJ2-7
CSVEKGLALYNEQFF | TGCAGCGTTGAAAAAGGACTAGCGCTGTACAATGAGCAGTTCTTC | TRBV29-1 | TRBD2 | once | TRBJ2-1
CASSFTSWNTGELFF | TGTGCCAGCAGCTTTACTAGCTGGAACACCGGGGAGCTGTTTTTT | TRBV5-6 | - | - | TRBJ2-2
CASSLAGRESIYGYTF | TGTGCCAGCAGCTTAGCAGGGAGGGAGAGTATCTATGGCTACACCTTC | TRBV7-9 | - | - | TRBJ1-2
CASSAHGLAASYNEQFF | TGTGCCAGCAGCGCACACGGACTAGCGGCCTCCTACAATGAGCAGTTCTTC | TRBV5-4 | TRBD2 | once | TRBJ2-1
CASSTNVGPYNEQFF | TGTGCCAGCAGCACCAACGTGGGACCCTACAATGAGCAGTTCTTC | TRBV7-6 | - | - | TRBJ2-1
CASSSDRGPTDTQYF | TGTGCCAGCAGTTCAGACAGGGGGCCCACAGATACGCAGTATTTT | TRBV27 | TRBD1 | - | TRBJ2-3
CASSSRPVGDYEQYF | TGTGCCAGCAGTTCTAGACCGGTGGGGGACTACGAGCAGTACTTC | TRBV6-5 | - | - | TRBJ2-7
CASRSLEGRMETQYF | TGTGCCAGCAGGTCCCTCGAGGGCAGGATGGAGACCCAGTACTTC | TRBV7-8 | - | - | TRBJ2-5
CASSPEGAAYGYTF | TGTGCCAGCAGCCCCGAGGGCGCCGCCTATGGCTACACCTTC | TRBV9 | - | - | TRBJ1-2
CASSQDYPAYYGYTF | TGTGCCAGCAGCCAAGATTATCCGGCGTACTATGGCTACACCTTC | TRBV14 | - | - | TRBJ1-2
CASSLEGEGAEAFF | TGCGCCAGCAGCTTGGAGGGGGAGGGTGCTGAAGCTTTCTTT | TRBV5-1 | - | - | TRBJ1-1
CASMHQGTAFF | TGCGCCAGCATGCACCAGGGTACCGCTTTCTTT | TRBV4-1 | - | - | TRBJ1-1
CASSFISHRNTDTQYF | TGTGCCAGCAGCTTTATCTCCCATAGGAACACAGATACGCAGTATTTT | TRBV5-6 | - | - | TRBJ2-3
CASSSLRAEQYF | TGTGCCAGCAGTTCCCTGAGGGCCGAGCAGTACTTC | TRBV27 | - | few | TRBJ2-7
CASSQGQGLNQPQHF | TGTGCCAGCAGCCAAGGACAGGGGCTTAATCAGCCCCAGCATTTT | TRBV5-8 | TRBD1 | once | TRBJ1-5
CASRLAGTYEQYF | TGTGCCAGCAGACTAGCGGGCACCTACGAGCAGTACTTC | TRBV5-8 | TRBD2 | - | TRBJ2-7
CASSQEVSPSYEQYF | TGCGCCAGCAGCCAAGAAGTCTCTCCCTCCTACGAGCAGTACTTC | TRBV4-1 | - | - | TRBJ2-7
CASSISGSGDGSYNEQFF | TGTGCCAGTAGTATTAGCGGTAGCGGAGACGGCTCCTACAATGAGCAGTTCTTC | TRBV19 | - | - | TRBJ2-1
CAWSVRGALDGYTF | TGTGCCTGGAGTGTAAGGGGGGCTCTAGATGGCTACACCTTC | TRBV30 | - | - | TRBJ1-2
CASGAGGWGFEQYF | TGTGCCAGCGGCGCAGGGGGATGGGGTTTCGAGCAGTACTTC | TRBV27 | TRBD1 | - | TRBJ2-7
CASSPLYPGLAGGSSGDEQYF | TGTGCCAGCAGCCCGCTTTACCCGGGACTAGCGGGAGGTTCTTCTGGGGACGAGCAGTACTTC | TRBV7-8 | TRBD2 | - | TRBJ2-7
CASSYRHSSYEQYF | TGTGCCAGTAGTTACCGACACAGCTCCTACGAGCAGTACTTC | TRBV19 | - | once | TRBJ2-7
CASSELDRGTDTQYF | TGTGCCAGCAGTGAGCTAGACCGGGGCACAGATACGCAGTATTTT | TRBV6-1 | - | - | TRBJ2-3
CASSQDRIGQGYLTEAFF | TGTGCCAGCAGCCAAGATAGGATAGGACAGGGATATCTCACTGAAGCTTTCTTT | TRBV14 | TRBD1 | - | TRBJ1-1
CASSMGTANEQFF | TGTGCCAGCAGTATGGGAACTGCCAATGAGCAGTTCTTC | TRBV27 | - | - | TRBJ2-1
CASSLVGTSYNEQFF | TGTGCCAGCAGCTTAGTAGGGACTTCGTACAATGAGCAGTTCTTC | TRBV7-8 | - | once | TRBJ2-1
CASSLAPGVYEQYF | TGTGCCAGCAGCTTAGCGCCGGGGGTCTACGAGCAGTACTTC | TRBV11-2 | - | once | TRBJ2-7
CASFLGTEQFF | TGTGCCAGCTTCCTAGGGACGGAGCAGTTCTTC | TRBV27 | - | - | TRBJ2-1
CASSHRQADSYEQYF | TGCGCCAGCAGCCATAGACAGGCGGACTCCTACGAGCAGTACTTC | TRBV4-1 | - | - | TRBJ2-7
CASSLGPEETQYF | TGTGCCAGCAGCTTAGGTCCGGAAGAGACCCAGTACTTC | TRBV13 | - | - | TRBJ2-5
CASSLGVGHEQYF | TGTGCCAGCAGCTTAGGGGTAGGGCACGAGCAGTACTTC | TRBV7-3 | - | - | TRBJ2-7
CASSQDRERGGPYEQYF | TGCGCCAGCAGCCAAGATAGGGAGAGGGGGGGCCCCTACGAGCAGTACTTC | TRBV4-1 | - | - | TRBJ2-7
CASSVREGMNTEAFF | TGTGCCAGCAGTGTTAGAGAGGGAATGAACACTGAAGCTTTCTTT | TRBV2 | - | - | TRBJ1-1
CASSLVGPPNTQYF | TGTGCCAGCAGCTTAGTCGGCCCGCCCAATACGCAGTATTTT | TRBV13 | - | - | TRBJ2-3
CASSLGGWDSGANVLTF | TGTGCCAGCAGCTTAGGAGGCTGGGACTCTGGGGCCAACGTCCTGACTTTC | TRBV13 | - | - | TRBJ2-6
CASSPQTVSNTEAFF | TGTGCCAGCAGCCCCCAAACAGTATCTAACACTGAAGCTTTCTTT | TRBV9 | - | - | TRBJ1-1
CASSPRKSSTDTQYF | TGTGCCAGCAGCCCAAGGAAGTCGAGCACAGATACGCAGTATTTT | TRBV27 | - | - | TRBJ2-3
CASSMSSRTEAFF | TGTGCCAGTAGTATGTCTTCCAGGACTGAAGCTTTCTTT | TRBV19 | - | - | TRBJ1-1
CASSVVAGGSYNEQFF | TGTGCCAGCAGCGTAGTGGCGGGGGGCTCCTACAATGAGCAGTTCTTC | TRBV9 | TRBD2 | - | TRBJ2-1
CAEGTSGYNEQFF | TGTGCCGAAGGGACTAGCGGATACAATGAGCAGTTCTTC | TRBV30 | TRBD2 | once | TRBJ2-1
CASSSLDTMSSYNEQFF | TGTGCCAGCAGTTCCCTGGACACTATGAGCTCCTACAATGAGCAGTTCTTC | TRBV28 | - | once | TRBJ2-1
CASSETSGRLKETQYF | TGTGCCAGCAGTGAAACTAGCGGGAGGTTAAAAGAGACCCAGTACTTC | TRBV2 | TRBD2 | - | TRBJ2-5
CSVEASLNTEAFF | TGCAGCGTTGAAGCATCATTGAACACTGAAGCTTTCTTT | TRBV29-1 | - | - | TRBJ1-1
CASSFAPGQGYNEQFF | TGTGCCAGCAGCTTTGCCCCCGGACAGGGCTACAATGAGCAGTTCTTC | TRBV7-6 | TRBD1 | - | TRBJ2-1
CASSYGTDYGYTF | TGTGCCAGCAGTTACGGGACAGACTATGGCTACACCTTC | TRBV6-5 | TRBD1 | once | TRBJ1-2
CASSIMGVSYNEQFF | TGTGCCAGCAGTATAATGGGGGTGTCCTACAATGAGCAGTTCTTC | TRBV27 | - | once | TRBJ2-1
CASSQDLAGEQYF | TGCGCCAGCAGCCAAGATCTAGCCGGCGAGCAGTACTTC | TRBV4-1 | - | - | TRBJ2-7
CASSAGTGQPQHF | TGTGCCAGCAGCGCCGGGACAGGACAGCCCCAGCATTTT | TRBV5-6 | TRBD1 | - | TRBJ1-5